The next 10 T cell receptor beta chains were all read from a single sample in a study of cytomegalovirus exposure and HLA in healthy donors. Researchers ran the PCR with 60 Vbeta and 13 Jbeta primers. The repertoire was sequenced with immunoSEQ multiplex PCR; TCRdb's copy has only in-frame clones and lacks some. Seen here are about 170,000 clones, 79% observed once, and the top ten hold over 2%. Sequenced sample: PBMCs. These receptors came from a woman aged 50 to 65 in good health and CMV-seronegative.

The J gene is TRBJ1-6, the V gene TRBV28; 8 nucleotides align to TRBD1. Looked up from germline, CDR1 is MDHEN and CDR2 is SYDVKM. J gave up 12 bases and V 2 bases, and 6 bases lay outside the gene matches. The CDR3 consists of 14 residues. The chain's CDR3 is CASSLGTGGVPLHF. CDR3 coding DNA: TGTGCCAGCAGTTTAGGAACAGGGGGGGTACCCCTCCACTTT.

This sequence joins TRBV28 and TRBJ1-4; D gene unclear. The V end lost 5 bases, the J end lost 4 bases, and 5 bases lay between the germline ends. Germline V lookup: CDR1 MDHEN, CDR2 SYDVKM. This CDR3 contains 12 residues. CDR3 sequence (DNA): TGTGCCAGCAGTAACAGTAATGAAAAACTGTTTTTT. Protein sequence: CASSNSNEKLFF.

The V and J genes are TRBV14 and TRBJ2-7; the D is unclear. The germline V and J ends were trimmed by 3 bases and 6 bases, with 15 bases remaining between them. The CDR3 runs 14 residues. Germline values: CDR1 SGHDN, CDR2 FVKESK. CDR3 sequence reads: CASSQVYSPSEQYF. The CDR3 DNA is TGTGCCAGCAGCCAGGTTTATAGCCCCTCCGAGCAGTACTTC.

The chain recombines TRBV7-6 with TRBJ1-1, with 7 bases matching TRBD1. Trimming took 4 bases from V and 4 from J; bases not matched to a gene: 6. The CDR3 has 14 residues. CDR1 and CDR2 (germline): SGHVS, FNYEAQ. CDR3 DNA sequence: TGTGCCAGCAGCTCACACAGGGGCGGCACTGAAGCTTTCTTT. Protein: CASSSHRGGTEAFF. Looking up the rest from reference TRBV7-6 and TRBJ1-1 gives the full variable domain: GAGVSQSPRYKVTKRGQDVALRCDPISGHVSLYWYRQALGQGPEFLTYFNYEAQQDKSGLPNDRFSAERPEGSISTLTIQRTEQRDSAMYRCASSSHRGGTEAFFGQGTRLTVV.

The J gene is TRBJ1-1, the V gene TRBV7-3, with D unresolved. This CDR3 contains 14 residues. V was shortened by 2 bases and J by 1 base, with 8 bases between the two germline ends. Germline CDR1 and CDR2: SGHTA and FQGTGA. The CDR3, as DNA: TGTGCCAGCAGCTTAGGTACAGCGAACACTGAAGCTTTCTTT. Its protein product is CASSLGTANTEAFF.

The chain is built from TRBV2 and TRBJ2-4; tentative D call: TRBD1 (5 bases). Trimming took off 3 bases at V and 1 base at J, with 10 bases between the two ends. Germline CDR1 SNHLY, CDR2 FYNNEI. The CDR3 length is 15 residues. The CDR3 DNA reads TGTGCCAGCAGTGATTCTGGGGCGGCCAAAAACATTCAGTACTTC. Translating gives CASSDSGAAKNIQYF.

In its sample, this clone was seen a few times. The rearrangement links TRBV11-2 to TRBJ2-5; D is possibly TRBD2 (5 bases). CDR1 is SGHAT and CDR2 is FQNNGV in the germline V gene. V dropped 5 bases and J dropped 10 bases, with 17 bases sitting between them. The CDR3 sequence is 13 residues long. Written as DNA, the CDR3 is TGTGCCAGCAGCCTCGAGATCGGACGGGGCCAGTACTTC. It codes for CASSLEIGRGQYF.

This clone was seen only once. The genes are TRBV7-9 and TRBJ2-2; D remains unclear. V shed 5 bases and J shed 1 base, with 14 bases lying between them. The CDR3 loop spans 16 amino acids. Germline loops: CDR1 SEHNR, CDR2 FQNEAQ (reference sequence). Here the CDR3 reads CASSPLAIMNTGELFF. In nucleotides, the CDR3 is TGTGCCAGCAGCCCCCTTGCTATCATGAACACCGGGGAGCTGTTTTTT.

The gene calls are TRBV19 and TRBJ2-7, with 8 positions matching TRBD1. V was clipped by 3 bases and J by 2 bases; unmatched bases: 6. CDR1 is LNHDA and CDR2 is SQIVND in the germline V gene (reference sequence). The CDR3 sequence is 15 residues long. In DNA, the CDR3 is TGTGCCAGTAGTATTCGGGACAGGCCCACCTACGAGCAGTACTTC. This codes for CASSIRDRPTYEQYF.

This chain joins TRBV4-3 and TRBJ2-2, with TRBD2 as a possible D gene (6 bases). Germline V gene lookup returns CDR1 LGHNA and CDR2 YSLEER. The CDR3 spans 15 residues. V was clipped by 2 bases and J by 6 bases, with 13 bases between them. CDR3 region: CASSQPGAGPGELFF. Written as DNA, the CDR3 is TGCGCCAGCAGCCAACCGGGAGCGGGCCCCGGGGAGCTGTTTTTT.